These 13 T cell receptor beta chains came from one sample sequenced in a study of beta chain features in type 1 diabetes. The whole isolated RNA underwent reverse transcription, so sequencing captured expressed TCRB transcripts. TCRdb's copy holds only in-frame clones and misses some; the assay was immunoSEQ multiplex PCR. The sample contains 640,000 or so clones, more than 13% of which appear only once. The study's findings and limits: Significant though moderate, a shortening of TCRB CDR3s appeared in all four CD4+ subsets of Type 1 diabetes patients.

No antigen has been assigned to these receptors. The sample consisted of naive CD4+ T cells from blood. These receptors were obtained from a man in his late teens or twenties with type 1 diabetes.

This clone showed up just a few times. This chain connects TRBV30 to TRBJ2-2; TRBD1 agrees at 7 bases. Germline CDR1 reads GTSNPN; CDR2 reads SVGIG (reference sequence). The trim removed 4 bases at V and 0 bases at J, leaving 8 bases unmatched. This CDR3 spans 16 amino acids. The CDR3: CAWTGGSRPNTGELFF. CDR3 in DNA: TGTGCCTGGACAGGGGGATCCCGACCGAACACCGGGGAGCTGTTTTTT.

This clone showed up just a few times. The chain carries TRBV29-1 and TRBJ2-2, with a weak D call TRBD1 (5 bases). The V and J ends lost 6 bases and 4 bases respectively, with 15 bases between them. The CDR3 spans 14 residues. Germline V gene lookup returns CDR1 SQVTM and CDR2 ANQGSEA. The CDR3, as DNA: TGCAGCGTCCGACAGTGGGAAGGCACCGGGGAGCTGTTTTTT. Translation gives CSVRQWEGTGELFF.

V gene TRBV19 combines with J gene TRBJ2-1, with 10 bases identical to TRBD2. Germline CDR1 and CDR2: LNHDA and SQIVND (reference sequence). V was pared by 5 bases and J by 0 bases, with 7 bases of the junction left unmatched. This CDR3 region has 17 residues. This CDR3 is CASSGGLAESSYNEQFF. CDR3 in DNA: TGTGCCAGTAGTGGAGGACTAGCGGAGAGCTCCTACAATGAGCAGTTCTTC.

The chain is built from TRBV30 and TRBJ1-1; D gene unclear. Trimming took 0 bases from V and 3 from J, leaving 5 bases between them. CDR1 is GTSNPN and CDR2 is SVGIG in the germline V gene (reference sequence). The CDR3 consists of 12 residues. Written as DNA, the CDR3 is TGTGCCTGGAGTGTACAAGACACTGAAGCTTTCTTT. This sequence encodes CAWSVQDTEAFF. Full variable domain (missing parts from reference TRBV30 and TRBJ1-1): SQTIHQWPATLVQPVGSPLSLECTVEGTSNPNLYWYRQAAGRGLQLLFYSVGIGQISSEVPQNLSASRPQDRQFILSSKKLLLSDSGFYLCAWSVQDTEAFFGQGTRLTVV.

The chain links TRBV28 to TRBJ2-3; the D gene is possibly TRBD1 (6 bases). Trimming removed 6 bases at V and 8 bases at J, with 18 bases between. CDR1 is MDHEN and CDR2 is SYDVKM in the germline V gene. The length of the CDR3 is 14 residues. CDR3 in DNA: TGTGCCAGCAGCATTGACAGGCCCCCAGCTACGCAGTATTTT. It is translated as CASSIDRPPATQYF. Based on the CDR3 plus reference TRBV28 and TRBJ2-3, the full variable domain is DVKVTQSSRYLVKRTGEKVFLECVQDMDHENMFWYRQDPGLGLRLIYFSYDVKMKEKGDIPEGYSVSREKKERFSLILESASTNQTSMYLCASSIDRPPATQYFGPGTRLTVL.

V is TRBV5-6 and J is TRBJ1-2; D unclear. The CDR3 loop spans 12 amino acids. V shed 2 bases and J shed 7 bases, with 9 bases lying between them. CDR1 is SGHDT, CDR2 YYEEEE, per germline. CDR3 region: CASSFGVPGYTF. CDR3 nucleotide sequence: TGTGCCAGCAGCTTCGGAGTTCCTGGCTACACCTTC.

This clone has more than one count but fewer than ten. This CDR3 reads CAWSEGPGGNQPQHF. CDR3 bases: TGTGCCTGGAGTGAGGGACCGGGCGGCAATCAGCCCCAGCATTTT. The rearrangement links TRBV30 to TRBJ1-5, with D possibly matching TRBD1 (5 bases). Trimming pared 1 base from V and 2 bases from J, leaving 12 bases between. The CDR3 runs to 15 residues. CDR1 and CDR2 from the germline V gene are GTSNPN and SVGIG (reference sequence). The whole variable domain, remainder taken from reference TRBV30 and TRBJ1-5, is SQTIHQWPATLVQPVGSPLSLECTVEGTSNPNLYWYRQAAGRGLQLLFYSVGIGQISSEVPQNLSASRPQDRQFILSSKKLLLSDSGFYLCAWSEGPGGNQPQHFGDGTRLSIL.

The rearrangement links TRBV30 to TRBJ1-5; weak D call: TRBD1 (6 bases). There are 15 residues in the CDR3. V was trimmed by 3 bases and J by 7 bases, leaving 19 bases between them. Germline lookup yields CDR1 GTSNPN and CDR2 SVGIG (reference sequence). The CDR3 DNA sequence: TGTGCCTGGAGCTACACCAGAGTAGGACAGCAGCCCCAGCATTTT. Protein: CAWSYTRVGQQPQHF.

This clone showed up just a few times. CDR3 DNA sequence: TGTGCCGGGCGACTAGCGTCGAACACCGGGGAGCTGTTTTTT. The encoded protein is CAGRLASNTGELFF. V gene TRBV30 combines with J gene TRBJ2-2; 8 bases are shared with TRBD2. Germline CDR1 is GTSNPN and CDR2 is SVGIG (reference sequence). This CDR3 has 14 amino acids. The ends lost 8 bases at V and 0 bases at J; junction bases unmatched: 5.

V gene TRBV9 combines with J gene TRBJ2-3; weak D call: TRBD2 (5 bases). The germline gives CDR1 SGDLS, CDR2 YYNGEE. Trimming left V 0 bases short and J 1 base short, with 9 bases between. This CDR3 contains 15 residues. The CDR3, as DNA: TGTGCCAGCAGCGTAGGTGGGAGCCGCACAGATACGCAGTATTTT. This gives the protein CASSVGGSRTDTQYF.

This clone was recorded a few times. This sequence joins TRBV6-6 and TRBJ2-3; TRBD1 or TRBD2 may be the D gene (5 bases each). V was pared by 6 bases and J by 5 bases, with 9 bases between. CDR3 length equals 12 residues. Germline V gene sequence: CDR1 MNHNY, CDR2 SVGAGI (reference sequence). This chain's CDR3 is CASSRDRDTQYF. CDR3 in DNA: TGTGCCAGCAGCCGGGACCGAGATACGCAGTATTTT.

The V call is TRBV7-2, the J call TRBJ2-7; 7 bases match TRBD2. The CDR3 extends over 13 amino acids. Germline CDR1 reads SGHTA; CDR2 reads FQGNSA. The ends lost 3 bases at V and 6 bases at J; junction bases unmatched: 5. In DNA, the CDR3 is TGTGCCAGCAGCTTCAGCGGGGATGGCGAGCAGTACTTC. Its protein product is CASSFSGDGEQYF.

The chain carries TRBV7-9 and TRBJ2-5; possibly TRBD1 for D (5 bases). Trimming shortened V by 3 bases and J by 2 bases, and 10 bases separated the two germline ends. The CDR3 is 14 amino acids. Germline-derived CDR1 and CDR2 are SEHNR and FQNEAQ (reference sequence). The CDR3 reads CASSFFRQQETQYF. Here the CDR3 DNA reads TGTGCCAGCAGCTTTTTTCGACAGCAAGAGACCCAGTACTTC.